Many counts were recorded for the clone carrying this T cell receptor beta chain. The sample belongs to a study of T cells after yellow fever vaccination. MiXCR, run by TCRdb on the 5' RACE reads, gives a single entry per CDR3 protein. The repertoire holds roughly 300,000 distinct CDR3 sequences, with around 6.8% as singletons. Specimen: PBMCs, collected more than 40 days after the first yellow fever vaccination. The clonotype was recovered from a man aged 18 to 30 who received the YFV17D yellow fever vaccine.

CDR3 residues: CASSYVGTETQYF. The CDR3 bases are TGTGCCAGCAGTTACGTGGGGACGGAGACCCAGTACTTC. The rearrangement joins TRBV6-5 to TRBJ2-5; possibly TRBD1 or TRBD2 for D (5 bases each). CDR1 is MNHEY, CDR2 SVGAGI, per germline. The CDR3 is 13 amino acids. Trimming stripped 2 bases from V and 5 bases from J, with 9 bases between.